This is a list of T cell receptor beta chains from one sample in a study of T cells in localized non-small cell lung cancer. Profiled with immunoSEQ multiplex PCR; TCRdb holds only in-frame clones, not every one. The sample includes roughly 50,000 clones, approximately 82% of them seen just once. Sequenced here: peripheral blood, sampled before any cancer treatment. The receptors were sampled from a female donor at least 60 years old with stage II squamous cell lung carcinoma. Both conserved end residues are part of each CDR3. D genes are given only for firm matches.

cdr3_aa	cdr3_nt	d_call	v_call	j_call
CASSLKDNTEAFF	TGTGCCAGCAGCTTAAAGGATAACACTGAAGCTTTCTTT	.	TRBV7-2	TRBJ1-1
CASLGTGYMNTEAFF	TGTGCCAGCCTCGGGACAGGGTACATGAACACTGAAGCTTTCTTT	TRBD1	TRBV18	TRBJ1-1
CASSFDSITEAFF	TGTGCCAGCAGCTTCGATTCAATAACTGAAGCTTTCTTT	.	TRBV5-4	TRBJ1-1
CASSLDLNQPQHF	TGTGCCAGCAGTTTAGACCTAAATCAGCCCCAGCATTTT	.	TRBV6-5	TRBJ1-5
CASSISRGRGPQHF	TGTGCCAGTAGTATCTCGAGGGGCCGGGGGCCCCAGCATTTT	.	TRBV19	TRBJ1-5
CASSPGTASGANVLTF	TGTGCTAGCAGCCCCGGGACGGCCTCTGGGGCCAACGTCCTGACTTTC	.	TRBV7-7	TRBJ2-6
CASSVETGKGYTF	TGTGCCAGCAGCGTAGAGACAGGGAAAGGCTACACCTTC	TRBD1	TRBV9	TRBJ1-2
CASSPWDPNEKLFF	TGTGCCAGTAGTCCCTGGGACCCTAATGAAAAACTGTTTTTT	.	TRBV19	TRBJ1-4
CASSLEGTGTAKNIQYF	TGTGCCAGCAGCTTAGAAGGGACAGGGACGGCCAAAAACATTCAGTACTTC	TRBD1	TRBV7-2	TRBJ2-4
CTSSQDEGTLTEGELFF	TGCACCAGCAGCCAAGATGAAGGGACCCTCACCGAAGGGGAGCTGTTTTTT	.	TRBV1	TRBJ2-2
CASSLRQGTDTQYF	TGTGCCAGCAGCTTACGACAGGGAACAGATACGCAGTATTTT	TRBD1	TRBV7-6	TRBJ2-3
CASSSGQPVESYTF	TGTGCCAGCAGCTCTGGACAGCCCGTGGAGAGCTACACCTTC	.	TRBV7-8	TRBJ1-2
CASSFFPGGNF	TGTGCCAGCAGTTTCTTCCCCGGGGGGAACTTC	TRBD2	TRBV28	TRBJ2-4